This passage covers 14 T cell receptor beta chains from one sample sequenced in a study of cytomegalovirus exposure and HLA in healthy donors. Vbeta (60) and Jbeta (13) primers were used in the PCR. TCRdb's table, derived via immunoSEQ multiplex PCR, lists solely in-frame clones and lacks some. The table counts about 200,000 clones; roughly 0.7% lies in the top ten. The sample consisted of PBMCs. These receptors came from a boy between 10 and 17 years old in good health and CMV-seronegative.

This rearrangement joins TRBV6-1 to TRBJ1-1; no definite D call. Germline CDR1 is MNHNS and CDR2 is SASEGT. The CDR3 extends over 11 amino acids. Trimming stripped 1 base from V and 10 bases from J, with 7 bases between. The CDR3 DNA is TGTGCCAGCAGTGAAGACGCGGCAGCTTTCTTT. Translation: CASSEDAAAFF.

The V and J genes are TRBV7-2 and TRBJ2-6, with D possibly matching TRBD2 (5 bases). The CDR3 runs 14 residues. Deletions cut 5 bases from V and 1 base from J, with 6 bases between. Germline CDR1 reads SGHTA; CDR2 reads FQGNSA. CDR3 DNA: TGTGCCAGCAGCCCGGGATCTGGGGCCAACGTCCTGACTTTC. Protein product: CASSPGSGANVLTF.

V is TRBV30 and J is TRBJ1-1, with a possible D match to TRBD1 (6 bases). The ends were cut back, 2 bases at V and 1 base at J, with 8 bases in the middle. CDR3 length: 13 amino acids. The germline V gene encodes CDR1 GTSNPN and CDR2 SVGIG (reference sequence). The CDR3 nucleotides read TGTGCCTGGAGTTTGGACAGGAACACTGAAGCTTTCTTT. This translates into CAWSLDRNTEAFF.

This sequence joins TRBV18 and TRBJ1-1; 7 nucleotides agree with TRBD1. The J segment lost 1 base and the V segment lost 8 bases, leaving 10 bases of the junction unmatched. The germline V gene has CDR1 KGHSH and CDR2 LQKENI. The CDR3 is made up of 15 amino acids. DNA of the CDR3: TGTGCCAGCCGTCCGACAGGGAATCCGAACACTGAAGCTTTCTTT. Protein product: CASRPTGNPNTEAFF.

This chain links TRBV5-1 with TRBJ2-3, with TRBD2 identical over 13 bases. Trimming cost V 4 bases and J 5 bases; bases outside gene matches: 10. CDR1 and CDR2 (germline): SGHRS, YFSETQ. The CDR3 contains 17 residues. The CDR3 DNA reads as TGCGCCAGCAGCCACGTTACTAGCGGGGGGGCAGGAGATACGCAGTATTTT. Encoded protein: CASSHVTSGGAGDTQYF.

The chain is built from TRBV28 and TRBJ1-1, with D uncertain. Germline values: CDR1 MDHEN, CDR2 SYDVKM. The CDR3 runs 14 residues. The germline V and J ends were trimmed by 5 bases and 6 bases, with 16 bases remaining between them. This CDR3 is CASSPPGVTPEAFF. In DNA form, the CDR3 reads TGTGCCAGCAGTCCGCCGGGAGTTACTCCTGAAGCTTTCTTT.

V is TRBV7-6 and J is TRBJ2-5, with TRBD2 matching over 14 bases. Germline CDR1 and CDR2: SGHVS and FNYEAQ. The CDR3 is 18 residues long. J lost 0 bases, V lost 5 bases, and 8 bases had no gene match. The CDR3 DNA reads TGTGCCAGCAGCCAGACTAGCGGGGGGGTAGTACACCAAGAGACCCAGTACTTC. This translates into CASSQTSGGVVHQETQYF.

V and J are TRBV5-4 and TRBJ2-7; 8 nucleotides align to TRBD1. J was trimmed by 4 bases and V by 0 bases; bases with no gene match: 6. CDR1 and CDR2 (germline): SGHNT, YYREEE (reference sequence). This CDR3 comprises 15 residues. CDR3 coding DNA: TGTGCCAGCAGCTTGGGCGGGACAGGCCTATACGAGCAGTACTTC. Protein: CASSLGGTGLYEQYF.

CDR3 loop: CASSLPAANEKLFF. In DNA, the CDR3 is TGCGCCAGCAGCTTGCCAGCGGCTAATGAAAAACTGTTTTTT. This rearrangement joins TRBV5-1 to TRBJ1-4, with D hard to call. Germline-derived CDR1 and CDR2 are SGHRS and YFSETQ. The CDR3 is made up of 14 amino acids. The ends were cut back, 1 base at V and 3 bases at J, with 7 bases in the middle.

The chain recombines TRBV4-3 with TRBJ1-1; no clear D gene. There are 13 residues in the CDR3. Germline V gene sequence: CDR1 LGHNA, CDR2 YSLEER. The ends were cut back, 4 bases at V and 7 bases at J, with 13 bases in the middle. For the CDR3, the DNA is TGCGCCAGCAGCCGTACTCATCGGGGTGAAGCTTTCTTT. As protein: CASSRTHRGEAFF.

The genes are TRBV11-3 and TRBJ2-1; D possibly corresponds to TRBD2 (5 bases). Germline loops: CDR1 SGHNT, CDR2 YENEEA. This CDR3 contains 14 residues. V dropped 8 bases and J dropped 0 bases, with 11 bases sitting between them. CDR3 bases: TGTGCCAGCTCTCCGGGAAGCTCCTACAATGAGCAGTTCTTC. This encodes CASSPGSSYNEQFF.

CDR3: CATGTPNYGYTF. The CDR3 nucleotides read TGTGCCACCGGGACACCTAACTATGGCTACACCTTC. V gene TRBV27 combines with J gene TRBJ1-2, with a possible D match to TRBD1 (6 bases). CDR3 size: 12 residues. Germline values: CDR1 MNHEY, CDR2 SMNVEV (reference sequence). V lost 10 bases, J lost 0 bases, and 9 bases lay in between.

CDR3: CASSEGPGQRNTEAFF. CDR3 in DNA: TGTGCCAGCAGTGAAGGCCCCGGACAGAGGAACACTGAAGCTTTCTTT. The chain couples TRBV2 to TRBJ1-1; D is possibly TRBD1 (6 bases). Per the germline V gene, CDR1 is SNHLY and CDR2 is FYNNEI. The CDR3 has 16 amino acids. V gave up 1 base and J gave up 1 base, with 13 bases separating them.

The chain has TRBV6-5 and TRBJ1-1, with D uncertain. V dropped 6 bases and J dropped 1 base, with 12 bases sitting between them. The CDR3 consists of 14 residues. Germline V gives CDR1 MNHEY, CDR2 SVGAGI. CDR3 in DNA: TGTGCCAGCAGCCCAGGTCTTGGGAACACTGAAGCTTTCTTT. Amino acids: CASSPGLGNTEAFF.